This T cell receptor beta chain stems from a study of siplizumab effects on memory and regulatory T cells. Overall study findings and caveats: Greater diversity than memory cells seemed evident in naive T cells, which also appeared to be major alloresponse contributors. Tracing alloreactive clones into unstimulated subsets worked for only a minor fraction of them.

Produced via immunoSEQ multiplex PCR; TCRdb's table is partial and in-frame only. The table lists just over 40,000 clones, about 89% of them singletons, with 0.25% in the top ten. The CDR3 totals 13 residues. Unmatched junction bases numbered 1, after V lost 3 bases and J lost 4 bases. Germline CDR1 is KGHSH and CDR2 is LQKENI. Comment on this clone: Its antigen is as yet unknown.

This TCR came from a human donor in good health. The sequenced material came from naive CD4+ T cells sorted from blood. This chain uses TRBV18 with TRBJ2-5, with 8 bases fitting TRBD1. Here the CDR3 reads CASSPGQGETQYF. The CDR3 DNA sequence: TGTGCCAGCTCACCCGGACAGGGAGAGACCCAGTACTTC.